These 29 T cell receptor beta chains were sequenced from one sample in a study of T cells in Graves' hyperthyroidism and ophthalmopathy (dated by TCRdb to between 2019 and 2020). Library preparation employed multiplex PCR. Sequencing instrument: Illumina HiSeq 2000. TCR beta CDR3 regions were amplified from RNA transcripts. For the first round of RT-PCR on the TCR CDR3, the HTBI primer set was used together with the Qiagen OneStep RT-PCR kit. The public reads were quality trimmed at Q25 with fastp and then assembled into clones with MiXCR by TCRdb, keeping productive beta chains. Every CDR3 protein is listed once, alongside the most common genes and DNA of its rows. The sample includes roughly 96,000 distinct CDR3 sequences, with 51% observed a single time. The ten largest make up roughly 29% of the sample. Sequencing input: blood. These receptors were obtained from a woman in her thirties or forties with Graves' hyperthyroidism.

This clonotype was picked up one time. The J gene is TRBJ2-7, the V gene TRBV5-4; D is perhaps TRBD2 (5 bases). The V and J ends lost 4 bases and 7 bases respectively, with 12 bases between them. The CDR3 runs 12 residues. CDR1 and CDR2 from the germline V gene are SGHNT and YYREEE (reference sequence). The CDR3 coding sequence is TGTGCCAGCAGCCTTCCGGGGAGTGAGCAGTACTTC. This translates into CASSLPGSEQYF.

The rearrangement uses TRBV7-6 and TRBJ2-7, with 11 positions matching TRBD2. In germline, CDR1 is SGHVS, CDR2 FNYEAQ. The length of the CDR3 is 15 residues. J gave up 2 bases and V 5 bases, and 5 bases lay outside the gene matches. CDR3 amino acids: CASSPGTSGPYEQYF. In DNA, the CDR3 is TGTGCCAGCAGCCCTGGGACTAGCGGACCCTACGAGCAGTACTTC.

This clonotype was observed once. A read error may account for a junction end that differs from germline. V is TRBV9 and J is TRBJ2-2; D remains ambiguous. The CDR3 sequence is 13 residues long. The germline V gene has CDR1 SGDLS and CDR2 YYNGEE. The CDR3 bases are TGTGCCAGCAACGTAGACCGCGCCGGGGAGCTGTTTTTT. Translating it yields CASNVDRAGELFF.

The chain links TRBV19 to TRBJ2-6; D is unresolved. This CDR3 region has 14 residues. Per germline, CDR1 LNHDA and CDR2 SQIVND (reference sequence). Deletions cut 1 base from V and 6 bases from J, with 7 bases between. The CDR3 nucleotides are TGTGCCAGTAGTATAGCCGCGCTGGCCAACGTCCTGACTTTC. Translated: CASSIAALANVLTF. Full variable domain (missing parts from reference TRBV19 and TRBJ2-6): DGGITQSPKYLFRKEGQNVTLSCEQNLNHDAMYWYRQDPGQGLRLIYYSQIVNDFQKGDIAEGYSVSREKKESFPLTVTSAQKNPTAFYLCASSIAALANVLTFGAGSRLTVL.

This clonotype was picked up many times. The chain carries TRBV7-2 and TRBJ2-7, with D possibly being TRBD2 (5 bases). V lost 1 base to trimming and J lost 4 bases, with 14 bases between them. The CDR3 has 15 residues. CDR1 is SGHTA, CDR2 FQGNSA, per germline. CDR3 coding DNA: TGTGCCAGCAGCTTAGGTAGCGCGGAGCCTTACGAGCAGTACTTC. Translating gives CASSLGSAEPYEQYF.

This clonotype was found many times. The chain joins TRBV7-8 to TRBJ1-5, with D tentatively TRBD1 (5 bases). Germline-derived CDR1 and CDR2 are SGHVS and FQNEAQ. The CDR3 extends over 14 amino acids. The V end was cut by 1 base, the J end by 7 bases, with 11 bases between. CDR3 in DNA: TGTGCCAGCAGCTTAGACAGGTTGGACCAGCCCCAGCATTTT. It is translated as CASSLDRLDQPQHF.

This clonotype was seen at least ten times. The chain combines TRBV10-2 with TRBJ2-7, with D uncertain. V gave up 0 bases and J gave up 0 bases, with 9 bases separating them. The CDR3 runs to 15 residues. Germline V CDR1 and CDR2: WSHSY, SAAADI. CDR3 nucleotide sequence: TGCGCCAGCAGTGAGTCAGACCTCCTCTCCTACGAGCAGTACTTC. It specifies CASSESDLLSYEQYF.

This chain joins TRBV20-1 and TRBJ2-5, with D perhaps matching TRBD2 (6 bases). The CDR3 runs to 14 residues. The germline gives CDR1 DFQATT, CDR2 SNEGSKA (reference sequence). Trimming cost V 6 bases and J 2 bases, with 16 bases left between them. The CDR3 spells CSAKLVGGQETQYF. As DNA, the CDR3 is TGCAGTGCAAAACTAGTGGGAGGACAAGAGACCCAGTACTTC.

As regards this clonotype: At one end, the junction sequence differs from germline, possibly due to a read error. The chain couples TRBV7-2 to TRBJ1-5, with D perhaps matching TRBD1 (5 bases). Germline V gene data show CDR1 as SGHTA and CDR2 as FQGNSA. CDR3 length: 18 amino acids. This chain's CDR3 is CASSQDFRRVEGNQPQHF. CDR3 DNA sequence: TGCGCCAGCAGCCAAGATTTTCGCAGGGTGGAGGGCAATCAGCCCCAGCATTTT.

Turning to this clonotype: This may arise from a read error, as a much more abundant clone is one base away. The J gene is TRBJ2-5, the V gene TRBV11-2; D may be TRBD2 (7 bases). The CDR3 is 13 amino acids. Germline V CDR1 and CDR2: SGHAT, FQNNGV. V was shortened by 4 bases and J by 7 bases, with 13 bases between the two germline ends. CDR3 nucleotide sequence: TGTGCCAGCAGCTCAGCGAGGGGGGGGACCCAGTACTTC. Its protein product is CASSSARGGTQYF.

This clonotype was seen a few times. The CDR3 DNA reads as TGTGCCACCAGCAGCCCAGGGACAGATCCTTATGGCTACACCTTC. This encodes CATSSPGTDPYGYTF. The chain couples TRBV15 to TRBJ1-2; 7 bases agree with TRBD1. With V trimmed by 3 bases and J by 5 bases, 9 bases remained unmatched. The CDR3 sequence is 15 residues long. Per the germline V gene, CDR1 is LNHNV and CDR2 is YYDKDF (reference sequence).

This clonotype was recorded at least ten times. V is TRBV7-9 and J is TRBJ2-2; 12 bases align to TRBD2. The CDR3 consists of 16 residues. The germline gives CDR1 SEHNR, CDR2 FQNEAQ (reference sequence). V trimming: 5 bases; J trimming: 3 bases; junction bases outside the gene matches: 4. The CDR3 DNA sequence: TGTGCCAGCAGCCTGACTAGCGGGGGATACACCGGGGAGCTGTTTTTT. Translation gives CASSLTSGGYTGELFF.

For this clonotype: This may be a read error: a much more frequent sequence differs by one nucleotide. The chain is built from TRBV2 and TRBJ2-5, with D possibly TRBD1 on 7 matching bases. The CDR3 runs to 15 residues. Germline CDR1 SNHLY, CDR2 FYNNEI. V lost 5 bases to trimming and J lost 5 bases, with 18 bases between them. The CDR3 here is CASSPDVRGDETQYF. Here the CDR3 DNA reads TGTGCCAGCAGTCCGGATGTCAGGGGGGACGAGACCCAGTACTTC.

Concerning this clonotype itself: An end of the junction differs from the germline gene, which may be a read error. The rearrangement joins TRBV7-9 to TRBJ1-5, with TRBD1 as a possible D gene (5 bases). In germline, CDR1 is SEHNR, CDR2 FQNEAQ (reference sequence). This CDR3 has 17 residues. CDR3 sequence (DNA): TGCGCCAGCAGCCAACGGGGGGTCTTCCCGTACCAAGAGACCCAGCATTTT. This sequence encodes CASSQRGVFPYQETQHF.

This clonotype was found many times. This chain uses TRBV29-1 with TRBJ1-1; a weak D match, TRBD1 (5 bases). Between the trimmed V and J ends, which lost 7 bases and 2 bases, there was a span of 20 bases. The length of the CDR3 is 15 residues. Germline assignment: CDR1 SQVTM and CDR2 ANQGSEA. In DNA, the CDR3 is TGCAGCGCCTCTAAAGGAGCAGGGCCAAACACTGAAGCTTTCTTT. Protein product: CSASKGAGPNTEAFF.

This chain's CDR3 is CATSRDGGPLHF. The CDR3 coding sequence is TGTGCCACCAGCAGAGATGGGGGGCCCCTCCACTTT. V usage is TRBV15 and J usage is TRBJ1-6, with D perhaps matching TRBD1 (5 bases). Trimming cost V 0 bases and J 13 bases, with 7 bases left between them. This CDR3 is built from 12 residues. The germline V gene has CDR1 LNHNV and CDR2 YYDKDF (reference sequence).

This clonotype was observed a few times. The chain combines TRBV2 with TRBJ1-4; D is ambiguous. Between the trimmed V and J ends, which lost 6 bases and 11 bases, there was a span of 13 bases. The CDR3 has 12 residues. Germline CDR1 and CDR2: SNHLY and FYNNEI. Written as DNA, the CDR3 is TGTGCCAGCAGCCGACGGGATGGGAAACTGTTTTTT. Amino acid sequence: CASSRRDGKLFF.

This clonotype was recorded only once. V gene TRBV29-1 combines with J gene TRBJ1-1; TRBD1 might be the D (5 bases). Trimming removed 6 bases at V and 8 bases at J, with 19 bases between. The CDR3 loop spans 13 amino acids. Germline CDR1 reads SQVTM; CDR2 reads ANQGSEA. This chain's CDR3 is CSVIVGAAGEAFF. CDR3 bases: TGCAGCGTCATCGTAGGGGCCGCTGGGGAAGCTTTCTTT.

This chain links TRBV20-1 with TRBJ1-1, with 10 bases identical to TRBD1. CDR3 length: 16 residues. The V and J ends lost 4 bases and 1 base, in that order; junction bases with no gene match: 9. Per the germline V gene, CDR1 is DFQATT and CDR2 is SNEGSKA (reference sequence). The chain's CDR3 is CSAKGGQGLKNTEAFF. In DNA form, the CDR3 reads TGCAGTGCTAAGGGGGGACAGGGGCTGAAGAACACTGAAGCTTTCTTT.

This clonotype has at least ten counts. This clone may be a read error of a much larger clone one base away. The V call is TRBV20-1, the J call TRBJ2-5, with 8 bases aligning to TRBD2. The CDR3 consists of 16 residues. Per germline, CDR1 DFQATT and CDR2 SNEGSKA (reference sequence). CDR3 in amino acids: CSADNRLAPLLKTQYF. CDR3 in DNA: TGCAGCGCCGACAACAGACTAGCGCCACTACTGAAGACCCAGTACTTC.

This clonotype was observed a few times. Germline is not matched at one junction end, which may reflect a read error. The CDR3 coding sequence is TGTGCCAGCAGCTTAACGGCAAGCAAAGATACGCAGTATTTT. Protein: CASSLTASKDTQYF. The chain couples TRBV7-8 to TRBJ2-3; no clear D gene. This CDR3 is 14 amino acids long. The germline CDR1 and CDR2 sequences are SGHVS and FQNEAQ.

At least ten counts were recorded for this clonotype. The rearrangement joins TRBV5-1 to TRBJ2-3; no firm D call. V was shortened by 0 bases and J by 0 bases, with 8 bases between the two germline ends. The CDR3 is 15 residues long. Germline-derived CDR1 and CDR2 are SGHRS and YFSETQ. This CDR3 is CASSLVAASTDTQYF. In DNA form, the CDR3 reads TGCGCCAGCAGCTTGGTGGCGGCTAGCACAGATACGCAGTATTTT.

This clonotype was counted many times. This chain joins TRBV10-3 and TRBJ2-3, with 15 bases identical to TRBD2. This CDR3 is built from 17 residues. V lost 6 bases to trimming and J lost 3 bases; unmatched junction nucleotides: 7. Germline loops: CDR1 ENHRY, CDR2 SYGVKD. The CDR3 sequence: CAIRGTSGRRGTDTQYF. The DNA of the CDR3 is TGTGCCATCAGAGGGACTAGCGGGAGGCGGGGTACAGATACGCAGTATTTT.

The chain is built from TRBV7-2 and TRBJ1-6, with 7 bases identical to TRBD1. Germline CDR1 SGHTA, CDR2 FQGNSA. The CDR3 covers 17 residues. J lost 10 bases, V lost 1 base, and 13 bases had no gene match. CDR3 loop: CASSLGMGEGAYSPLHF. DNA for the CDR3: TGTGCCAGCAGCTTAGGCATGGGGGAGGGGGCGTACTCACCCCTCCACTTT.

The chain combines TRBV29-1 with TRBJ2-1; weak D call: TRBD2 (7 bases). The CDR3 loop spans 14 amino acids. Trimming stripped 7 bases from V and 0 bases from J, with 13 bases between. Germline V gene lookup returns CDR1 SQVTM and CDR2 ANQGSEA. CDR3 sequence reads: CSGEGGISYNEQFF. CDR3 nucleotides: TGCAGCGGAGAGGGGGGGATCTCCTACAATGAGCAGTTCTTC.

This clonotype was picked up many times. V usage is TRBV12-3 or TRBV12-4 and J usage is TRBJ1-5, with 9 positions matching TRBD1. Trimming cost V 6 bases and J 5 bases; bases outside gene matches: 8. There are 15 residues in the CDR3. CDR3 residues: CASRPGQGDYQPQHF. CDR3 nucleotides: TGTGCCAGCAGGCCGGGACAGGGCGATTATCAGCCCCAGCATTTT.

This clonotype was counted many times. V usage is TRBV7-9 and J usage is TRBJ1-6, with TRBD1 matching 7 bases. V gave up 5 bases and J gave up 5 bases; unmatched junction bases: 9. Germline V gene sequence: CDR1 SEHNR, CDR2 FQNEAQ (reference sequence). This CDR3 spans 16 amino acids. CDR3 in amino acids: CASSKAGQRDNSPLHF. The CDR3 DNA follows: TGTGCCAGCAGCAAGGCGGGACAGAGGGATAATTCACCCCTCCACTTT. Looking up the rest from reference TRBV7-9 and TRBJ1-6 gives the full variable domain: DTGVSQNPRHKITKRGQNVTFRCDPISEHNRLYWYRQTLGQGPEFLTYFQNEAQLEKSRLLSDRFSAERPKGSFSTLEIQRTEQGDSAMYLCASSKAGQRDNSPLHFGNGTRLTVT.

This clonotype has more than one count but fewer than ten. The chain recombines TRBV7-9 with TRBJ2-7, with no clear D. The CDR3 loop spans 13 amino acids. Germline-derived CDR1 and CDR2 are SEHNR and FQNEAQ (reference sequence). Trimming stripped 6 bases from V and 3 bases from J, with 12 bases between. The CDR3 DNA reads as TGTGCCAGCAGACCCCTGGCGAACTACGAGCAGTACTTC. Translation gives CASRPLANYEQYF.

This sequence joins TRBV7-8 and TRBJ1-2; 7 bases are shared with TRBD1. Germline V CDR1 and CDR2: SGHVS, FQNEAQ. The CDR3 is made up of 13 amino acids. V shed 5 bases, J shed 4 bases, and the junction held 4 bases outside the gene matches. As DNA, the CDR3 is TGTGCCAGCAGCCGGGACAGAGGCTATGGCTACACCTTC. Translation gives CASSRDRGYGYTF.